The source of this T cell receptor beta chain is a study of blood T cell repertoires in COVID-19. In the source study's methods: Nucleated cell counts were estimated from reference gene primer amplification. This table comes from immunoSEQ multiplex PCR, and its TCRdb copy is limited to in-frame clones, with some not included. The V and J calls and the clone size are those of that table, but D and trimming were determined from the DNA. The sample has about 200,000 clones; around three quarters are singletons. V lost 4 bases, J lost 6 bases, and 8 bases stayed unmatched. This CDR3 has 14 amino acids. Germline loops: CDR1 LGHDT, CDR2 YNNKEL (reference sequence).

The sequence was obtained from a woman between 65 and 79 years old with acute or convalescent COVID-19. The V and J genes are TRBV3-1 (or the pseudogene TRBV3-2) and TRBJ1-1; TRBD1 aligns across 7 bases. The sample taken for sequencing was peripheral blood. CDR3 nucleotides: TGTGCCAGCAGCCTAGAGGGGGCGAAGCCTGAAGCTTTCTTT. As protein: CASSLEGAKPEAFF.